A single sample gave rise to the 17 T cell receptor beta chains below, sequenced in a study of cytomegalovirus exposure and HLA in healthy donors. The PCR used 60 Vbeta and 13 Jbeta primers. Sequencing was performed with immunoSEQ multiplex PCR; in TCRdb, only in-frame clones are kept and a portion is missing. The sample has 200,000 to 300,000 clones; over 80% are singletons. The sequencing sample was made of PBMCs. These receptors all come from a woman aged 40 to 55 in good health and CMV-seropositive.

V usage is TRBV6-4 and J usage is TRBJ1-1; 11 bases align to TRBD1. This CDR3 has 13 amino acids. Per germline, CDR1 MRHNA and CDR2 SNTAGT. Unmatched junction bases numbered 6, after V lost 5 bases and J lost 10 bases. Written as DNA, the CDR3 is TGTGCCAGCAGTCGGGACAGGGGGGCGAGAGCTTTCTTT. Its translation is CASSRDRGARAFF.

J is TRBJ1-1 and V is TRBV4-1; unclear D gene. Germline lookup yields CDR1 MGHRA and CDR2 YSYEKL. The CDR3 loop spans 11 amino acids. The V gene lost 3 bases and the J gene lost 6 bases, with 5 bases spanning the gap. The CDR3 DNA reads as TGCGCCAGCAGCCAGTCGGCTGAAGCTTTCTTT. As protein: CASSQSAEAFF.

This chain uses TRBV7-3 with TRBJ2-2; 9 nucleotides match TRBD2. The germline gives CDR1 SGHTA, CDR2 FQGTGA. With 5 bases clipped from V and 0 bases from J, the junction kept 4 bases outside the gene matches. The CDR3 covers 16 residues. The CDR3 spells CASSKGLATNTGELFF. CDR3 sequence (DNA): TGTGCCAGCAGCAAGGGACTAGCTACGAACACCGGGGAGCTGTTTTTT.

The rearrangement uses TRBV10-3 and TRBJ2-3; TRBD1 aligns across 7 bases. The CDR3 consists of 17 residues. The germline CDR1 and CDR2 sequences are ENHRY and SYGVKD. V dropped 1 base and J dropped 4; count of bases not matched to a gene: 11. The DNA for the CDR3 is TGTGCCATCAGTGAGTTCTCGCCGGGACAGAGGGCAGATACGCAGTATTTT. Its translation is CAISEFSPGQRADTQYF.

The CDR3 DNA reads TGTGCCAGCAGCTTGGGCAGCGGGGGAACAGATACGCAGTATTTT. Amino acid sequence: CASSLGSGGTDTQYF. The chain uses TRBV5-6 and TRBJ2-3, with 8 bases fitting TRBD2. The CDR3 runs to 15 residues. V lost 0 bases and J lost 3; bases outside the gene matches: 3. CDR1 and CDR2 from the germline V gene are SGHDT and YYEEEE.

This clone showed up just a few times. The V gene is TRBV6-5, the J gene TRBJ2-3; a possible D gene is TRBD1 (6 bases). Germline lookup yields CDR1 MNHEY and CDR2 SVGAGI. V shed 7 bases and J shed 0 bases, with 14 bases lying between them. This CDR3 comprises 15 residues. The CDR3 nucleotides are TGTGCCAGCAAACCCAGGGGTCCTAGCACAGATACGCAGTATTTT. Its translation: CASKPRGPSTDTQYF.

The CDR3, as DNA: TGTGCCAGCAGTTATTCCTTTAGCAATCAGCCCCAGCATTTT. Encoded protein: CASSYSFSNQPQHF. The chain links TRBV6-5 to TRBJ1-5; D unresolved. The CDR3 has 14 residues. Per the germline V gene, CDR1 is MNHEY and CDR2 is SVGAGI. Trimming shortened V by 3 bases and J by 0 bases, and 6 bases separated the two germline ends.

A single count supports this clone. The V call is TRBV5-1, the J call TRBJ2-3; 11 bases match TRBD2. CDR3 length equals 16 residues. The V gene's germline CDR1 is SGHRS and CDR2 YFSETQ. V dropped 0 bases and J dropped 5; count of bases not matched to a gene: 5. In DNA, the CDR3 is TGCGCCAGCAGCTTGGGATTAGCGGGGGGGCAAGATACGCAGTATTTT. This encodes CASSLGLAGGQDTQYF.

On this clone itself: A read error may produce the germline difference seen at one junction end. This sequence joins TRBV7-9 and TRBJ1-6; 11 bases are a match to TRBD1. Germline values: CDR1 SEHNR, CDR2 FQNEAQ (reference sequence). This CDR3 has 14 residues. The CDR3 region has the DNA TGTTCCAGCAGCCAGGGGACAGGGGGATCACCCCTCCACTTT. Translating gives CSSSQGTGGSPLHF.

The rearrangement links TRBV7-2 to TRBJ2-1; D is undetermined. Germline loops: CDR1 SGHTA, CDR2 FQGNSA. This CDR3 comprises 14 residues. Between the trimmed V and J ends, which lost 1 base and 4 bases, there was a span of 8 bases. DNA for the CDR3: TGTGCCAGCAGCTTAGACCCTAGTTACAATGAGCAGTTCTTC. Translated, it gives CASSLDPSYNEQFF.

This clone was detected only once. Other DNA sequences in this specimen translate into the identical CDR3. This rearrangement joins TRBV27 to TRBJ2-2; 14 bases agree with TRBD2. The CDR3 length is 16 residues. Germline CDR1 MNHEY, CDR2 SMNVEV (reference sequence). J was trimmed by 6 bases and V by 3 bases; bases with no gene match: 3. The CDR3 spells CASSLVGLAGAGELFF. CDR3 in DNA: TGTGCCAGCAGTTTGGTGGGACTAGCGGGAGCCGGGGAGCTGTTTTTT.

The chain has TRBV30 and TRBJ2-7, with 9 bases fitting TRBD2. The V gene's germline CDR1 is GTSNPN and CDR2 SVGIG (reference sequence). The CDR3 length is 15 residues. Germline trimming cut 3 bases from V and 4 bases from J; bases unmatched to any gene: 10. The CDR3 protein is CAWRWKRAGGYEQYF. CDR3 coding DNA: TGTGCCTGGAGGTGGAAAAGGGCGGGAGGGTACGAGCAGTACTTC. Combining the CDR3 with reference TRBV30 and TRBJ2-7 gives the whole variable domain SQTIHQWPATLVQPVGSPLSLECTVEGTSNPNLYWYRQAAGRGLQLLFYSVGIGQISSEVPQNLSASRPQDRQFILSSKKLLLSDSGFYLCAWRWKRAGGYEQYFGPGTRLTVT.

This clone was counted only a few times. The V call is TRBV7-9, the J call TRBJ2-1, with D hard to call. The CDR3 consists of 14 residues. Germline V lookup: CDR1 SEHNR, CDR2 FQNEAQ (reference sequence). V lost 1 base to trimming and J lost 7 bases, with 11 bases between them. CDR3 in DNA: TGTGCCAGCAGCTTAGGGTCCGTCGGGAATGAGCAGTTCTTC. Protein product: CASSLGSVGNEQFF.

For the CDR3, the DNA is TGTGCCTGGAGTGGGGGCGGGACCGTTAGGGTTCAGCCCCAGCATTTT. This gives the protein CAWSGGGTVRVQPQHF. The chain links TRBV30 to TRBJ1-5, with D possibly matching TRBD1 (5 bases). CDR3 size: 16 residues. CDR1 GTSNPN and CDR2 SVGIG come from the germline V gene (reference sequence). V gave up 1 base and J gave up 6 bases, with 19 bases separating them.

The chain has TRBV10-3 and TRBJ1-1, with D tentatively TRBD1 (5 bases). Germline V lookup: CDR1 ENHRY, CDR2 SYGVKD. CDR3 size: 13 residues. The V end was cut by 4 bases, the J end by 0 bases, with 6 bases between. CDR3 coding DNA: TGTGCCATCAGTGGGGGGGTGAACACTGAAGCTTTCTTT. Amino acids: CAISGGVNTEAFF.

Regarding this clone: Within the sample, other DNA sequences also encode this same CDR3. The chain joins TRBV2 to TRBJ2-1, with D perhaps matching TRBD1 (6 bases). The V gene lost 5 bases and the J gene lost 5 bases, with 10 bases spanning the gap. Germline V lookup: CDR1 SNHLY, CDR2 FYNNEI. This CDR3 region has 13 residues. CDR3: CASSLDRNNEQFF. CDR3 DNA: TGTGCCAGCAGTTTGGACAGAAACAATGAGCAGTTCTTC.

This clone was counted between two and nine times. The V call is TRBV7-2, the J call TRBJ1-2; tentative D call: TRBD1 (6 bases). V was cut by 10 bases and J by 8 bases, with 20 bases left in between. The CDR3 runs to 13 residues. Per the germline V gene, CDR1 is SGHTA and CDR2 is FQGNSA. The CDR3 loop is CANRIGGGGGYTF. CDR3 bases: TGTGCCAATAGAATCGGGGGGGGCGGAGGCTACACCTTC.